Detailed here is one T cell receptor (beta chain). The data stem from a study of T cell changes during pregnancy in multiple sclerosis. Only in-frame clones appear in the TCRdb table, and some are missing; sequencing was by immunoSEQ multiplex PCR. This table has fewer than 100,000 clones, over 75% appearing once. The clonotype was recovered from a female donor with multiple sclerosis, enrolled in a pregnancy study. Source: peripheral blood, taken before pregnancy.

CDR3 loop: CAWSPRTAEAFF. The CDR3 nucleotides are TGTGCCTGGAGTCCTCGGACAGCTGAAGCTTTCTTT. The chain is built from TRBV30 and TRBJ1-1, with D perhaps TRBD1 (6 bases). The V end was cut by 2 bases, the J end by 6 bases, with 10 bases between. Germline V lookup: CDR1 GTSNPN, CDR2 SVGIG (reference sequence). CDR3 size: 12 residues.